The 16 T cell receptor beta chains in this list originate from one sample, sequenced in a study of T cell changes during pregnancy in multiple sclerosis. Measured with immunoSEQ multiplex PCR; TCRdb has only the in-frame clones, and not every one. The sample has tens of thousands of clones, approximately 90% seen once. Sequences were derived from peripheral blood, sampled in the second trimester of pregnancy. These receptors all come from a female donor with multiple sclerosis, enrolled in a pregnancy study.

The V call is TRBV30, the J call TRBJ1-6; D is unclear. This CDR3 contains 14 residues. Trimming cost V 0 bases and J 7 bases, with 10 bases left between them. Germline V gene sequence: CDR1 GTSNPN, CDR2 SVGIG (reference sequence). The CDR3 sequence: CAWSVSLTNSPLHF. CDR3 in DNA: TGTGCCTGGAGTGTCTCCCTGACAAATTCACCCCTCCACTTT.

The chain couples TRBV19 to TRBJ1-2; 7 nucleotides agree with TRBD1. The germline CDR1 and CDR2 sequences are LNHDA and SQIVND (reference sequence). The V gene end was trimmed by 7 bases and the J gene end by 4 bases; junction bases not matched to a gene: 15. CDR3 length: 16 residues. The CDR3 protein is CASTHPGGSDPYGYTF. CDR3 bases: TGTGCCAGTACCCACCCAGGGGGGTCCGACCCCTATGGCTACACCTTC.

The V and J genes are TRBV6-1 and TRBJ2-7, with a possible D match to TRBD1 (6 bases). Between the trimmed V and J ends, which lost 2 bases and 2 bases, there was a span of 13 bases. The germline V gene encodes CDR1 MNHNS and CDR2 SASEGT. CDR3 length: 15 amino acids. The CDR3 is CASSEFWDTTYEQYF. The CDR3 DNA follows: TGTGCCAGCAGTGAATTTTGGGACACTACCTACGAGCAGTACTTC.

The V call is TRBV18, the J call TRBJ2-7; the D gene is possibly TRBD2 (6 bases). The CDR3 has 13 amino acids. Germline CDR1 and CDR2: KGHSH and LQKENI. Trimming shortened V by 0 bases and J by 5 bases, and 8 bases separated the two germline ends. The DNA of the CDR3 is TGTGCCAGCTCACCACCGTCGGGAGACGAGCAGTACTTC. Translating it yields CASSPPSGDEQYF.

V is TRBV7-3 and J is TRBJ2-1; 7 nucleotides agree with TRBD1. The CDR3 has 15 amino acids. V dropped 5 bases and J dropped 4; count of bases not matched to a gene: 8. Germline loops: CDR1 SGHTA, CDR2 FQGTGA. The CDR3 DNA sequence: TGTGCCAGCAGCCGGGGACAGACCCGTTACAATGAGCAGTTCTTC. Translating gives CASSRGQTRYNEQFF.

The chain employs TRBV13 and TRBJ2-1; 11 nucleotides agree with TRBD2. The CDR3 covers 15 residues. Germline V gene lookup returns CDR1 PRHDT and CDR2 FYEKMQ (reference sequence). The trim removed 3 bases at V and 11 bases at J, leaving 9 bases unmatched. The DNA for the CDR3 is TGTGCCAGCAGCTTTGACGAGGCTAGCGGGAGGCAGCAGTTCTTC. As protein: CASSFDEASGRQQFF.

This chain connects TRBV6-6 to TRBJ1-5, with 7 positions matching TRBD1. The V gene's germline CDR1 is MNHNY and CDR2 SVGAGI (reference sequence). This CDR3 is built from 14 residues. The V gene end was trimmed by 5 bases and the J gene end by 9 bases; junction bases not matched to a gene: 10. CDR3 region: CASSPYRGQGPQHF. Here the CDR3 DNA reads TGTGCCAGCAGTCCCTACAGGGGCCAGGGGCCCCAGCATTTT.

The rearrangement uses TRBV7-9 and TRBJ1-3; TRBD1 matches 7 bases. Trimming cost V 3 bases and J 7 bases; bases outside gene matches: 3. CDR1 SEHNR and CDR2 FQNEAQ come from the germline V gene (reference sequence). This CDR3 is built from 13 residues. Here the CDR3 DNA reads TGTGCCAGCAGCTTCGTACAGGGGAACACCATATATTTT. This encodes CASSFVQGNTIYF.

The V call is TRBV27, the J call TRBJ1-1; possible D gene TRBD1, 6 bases. This CDR3 is built from 12 residues. Germline CDR1 MNHEY, CDR2 SMNVEV (reference sequence). The V end was cut by 6 bases, the J end by 11 bases, with 16 bases between. The chain's CDR3 is CASRPRGGHAFF. As DNA, the CDR3 is TGTGCCAGCAGGCCACGCGGGGGACACGCTTTCTTT.

The chain carries TRBV30 and TRBJ1-6; possibly TRBD1 for D (5 bases). Looked up from germline, CDR1 is GTSNPN and CDR2 is SVGIG (reference sequence). The CDR3 consists of 13 residues. V was clipped by 5 bases and J by 7 bases, with 12 bases between them. Here the CDR3 reads CAWEGHPNSPLHF. CDR3 nucleotides: TGTGCCTGGGAAGGACACCCCAATTCACCCCTCCACTTT.

The chain couples TRBV7-6 to TRBJ2-1; 13 bases are a match to TRBD2. With V trimmed by 6 bases and J by 4 bases, 6 bases remained unmatched. The CDR3 length is 16 residues. Germline V gene lookup returns CDR1 SGHVS and CDR2 FNYEAQ. As DNA, the CDR3 is TGTGCCAGCAGTTCCGGACTAGCGGGAGATTACAATGAGCAGTTCTTC. Its translation is CASSSGLAGDYNEQFF.

The J gene is TRBJ1-1, the V gene TRBV5-1; 12 bases align to TRBD1. The V gene's germline CDR1 is SGHRS and CDR2 YFSETQ. There are 18 residues in the CDR3. The V gene end was trimmed by 0 bases and the J gene end by 4 bases; junction bases not matched to a gene: 10. CDR3 region: CASSLVPGQGAQGTEAFF. CDR3 nucleotides: TGCGCCAGCAGCTTGGTACCGGGACAGGGGGCGCAGGGCACTGAAGCTTTCTTT.

The chain links TRBV19 to TRBJ2-3, with 10 bases aligning to TRBD2. This CDR3 is 15 amino acids long. The trim removed 4 bases at V and 1 base at J, leaving 2 bases unmatched. Per germline, CDR1 LNHDA and CDR2 SQIVND (reference sequence). DNA for the CDR3: TGTGCCAGTAGTACCGGGACTAGCGGCACAGATACGCAGTATTTT. It specifies CASSTGTSGTDTQYF.

The chain joins TRBV5-6 to TRBJ2-2; 8 bases match TRBD2. The V gene's germline CDR1 is SGHDT and CDR2 YYEEEE. CDR3 length: 14 residues. After removal of 7 bases from V and 3 bases from J, the junction contained 5 bases not matched to a gene. CDR3 in amino acids: CASLLAGYTGELFF. DNA for the CDR3: TGTGCCAGCTTGCTAGCGGGCTACACCGGGGAGCTGTTTTTT.

This chain links TRBV19 with TRBJ2-7; TRBD2 matches 13 bases. The CDR3 loop spans 15 amino acids. The junction had 10 bases not matched to a gene; V was cut back by 10 bases and J by 4 bases. Per germline, CDR1 LNHDA and CDR2 SQIVND (reference sequence). The CDR3 DNA follows: TGTGCCACTTCCTATGGGACTAGCGGGGCTTACGAGCAGTACTTC. Translation gives CATSYGTSGAYEQYF.

This clone was recorded once. The chain couples TRBV11-2 to TRBJ2-1; D is perhaps TRBD1 (5 bases). The V and J ends lost 3 bases and 5 bases respectively, with 14 bases between them. Germline CDR1 is SGHAT and CDR2 is FQNNGV. CDR3 length equals 15 residues. In DNA, the CDR3 is TGTGCCAGCAGCTTTGCCCTCCCCAGGGACAATGAGCAGTTCTTC. As protein: CASSFALPRDNEQFF. Supplemented by reference TRBV11-2 and TRBJ2-1, the full variable domain reads EAGVAQSPRYKIIEKRQSVAFWCNPISGHATLYWYQQILGQGPKLLIQFQNNGVVDDSQLPKDRFSAERLKGVDSTLKIQPAKLEDSAVYLCASSFALPRDNEQFFGPGTRLTVL.